Following are 21 T cell receptor beta chains from one sample sequenced in a study of T cell repertoires in cytomegalovirus infection. These receptors' antigens are unknown. TCRdb re-derived calls from the reads in MiXCR, one entry per CDR3 protein. The repertoire holds approximately 990,000 distinct CDR3 sequences, around 30% seen once, with around an eighth in the top ten. The sample was cultured CD8+ T cells from PBMCs, taken from culture after CMV antigen stimulation. The receptors were sampled from a human donor in good health (CMV status not recorded). Some clones in this sample may be carry-over from other donors' samples.

The rearrangement links TRBV29-1 to TRBJ2-7, with 8 bases matching TRBD1. The germline V gene encodes CDR1 SQVTM and CDR2 ANQGSEA. The CDR3 runs 13 residues. With V trimmed by 7 bases and J by 3 bases, 8 bases remained unmatched. The CDR3 spells CSGSTGAGYEQYF. DNA of the CDR3: TGCAGCGGATCGACAGGGGCCGGCTACGAGCAGTACTTC.

This clonotype is a singleton in its sample. V and J are TRBV27 and TRBJ2-1; D gene uncertain. The CDR3 has 12 residues. CDR1 and CDR2 (germline): MNHEY, SMNVEV (reference sequence). With 7 bases removed from V and 7 bases from J, the gap between germline ends came to 11 bases. In nucleotides, the CDR3 is TGTGCCAGCAACTTTCATGTGAATGAGCAGTTCTTC. It translates to CASNFHVNEQFF.

This chain connects TRBV5-6 to TRBJ2-7; the D gene could be TRBD1 or TRBD2 (7 bases each). V lost 4 bases, J lost 2 bases, and 13 bases lay in between. The V gene's germline CDR1 is SGHDT and CDR2 YYEEEE. The CDR3 consists of 14 residues. The CDR3 coding sequence is TGTGCCAGCAGCACCAGGGGGGGAGCCTACGAGCAGTACTTC. Protein sequence: CASSTRGGAYEQYF.

The chain has TRBV4-1 and TRBJ2-3, with D tentatively TRBD2 (6 bases). The CDR3 contains 15 residues. Germline loops: CDR1 MGHRA, CDR2 YSYEKL. Trimming stripped 9 bases from V and 3 bases from J, with 19 bases between. The CDR3 here is CASRGTAFHTDTQYF. The CDR3, as DNA: TGCGCCAGTCGCGGGACGGCGTTTCATACAGATACGCAGTATTTT.

The J gene is TRBJ2-2, the V gene TRBV7-6, with a weak D call TRBD1 (5 bases). CDR1 is SGHVS and CDR2 is FNYEAQ in the germline V gene. The length of the CDR3 is 13 residues. V lost 5 bases, J lost 5 bases, and 9 bases lay in between. Written as DNA, the CDR3 is TGTGCCAGCAGCATCACAGGAACCGGGGAGCTGTTTTTT. Its translation: CASSITGTGELFF.

This clonotype was detected many times. V is TRBV7-2 and J is TRBJ2-5, with TRBD2 as a possible D gene (5 bases). V was clipped by 5 bases and J by 2 bases, with 18 bases between them. This CDR3 is built from 16 residues. Looked up from germline, CDR1 is SGHTA and CDR2 is FQGNSA. The CDR3 region is CASSLGEGSRQETQYF. The CDR3 coding sequence is TGTGCCAGCAGCCTCGGAGAGGGCAGTAGACAAGAGACCCAGTACTTC.

Remarks on this clonotype: A read error may produce the germline difference seen at one junction end. J is TRBJ2-1 and V is TRBV28; TRBD1 matches at 9 bases. Germline V gene lookup returns CDR1 MDHEN and CDR2 SYDVKM. This CDR3 region has 20 residues. CDR3 sequence: CVSSHLGGTGRYRDYNEQFF. As DNA, the CDR3 is TGTGTCAGCAGTCACCTAGGCGGGACAGGGAGATACCGAGACTACAATGAGCAGTTCTTC.

This clonotype was counted at least ten times. The genes are TRBV7-9 and TRBJ2-2; D remains ambiguous. CDR1 and CDR2 (germline): SEHNR, FQNEAQ (reference sequence). Deletions cut 8 bases from V and 5 bases from J, with 6 bases between. The CDR3 has 11 residues. CDR3 nucleotide sequence: TGTGCCAGCCTAGGGACCGGGGAGCTGTTTTTT. This translates into CASLGTGELFF.

The chain links TRBV28 to TRBJ1-2, with D possibly TRBD1 on 5 matching bases. V gave up 6 bases and J gave up 2 bases, with 16 bases separating them. CDR3 size: 15 residues. CDR1 MDHEN and CDR2 SYDVKM come from the germline V gene. This CDR3 reads CASRLPGGKNYGYTF. The CDR3 bases are TGTGCCAGCAGGTTACCCGGGGGGAAGAACTATGGCTACACCTTC.

This chain joins TRBV27 and TRBJ1-6; D remains ambiguous. Germline V CDR1 and CDR2: MNHEY, SMNVEV (reference sequence). Trimming shortened V by 5 bases and J by 7 bases, and 15 bases separated the two germline ends. The CDR3 has 15 residues. The CDR3 DNA sequence: TGTGCCAGCAGTGACGCGGGGTCCCCCAATTCACCCCTCCACTTT. Protein: CASSDAGSPNSPLHF.

The chain employs TRBV6-5 and TRBJ2-3; 10 bases align to TRBD2. The CDR3 is 17 residues long. V shed 8 bases and J 1 base; nucleotides not matched to a gene: 12. Germline CDR1 reads MNHEY; CDR2 reads SVGAGI. DNA of the CDR3: TGTGCCAGCCCTGCTAGCGGGGGAGACCCTCGCACAGATACGCAGTATTTT. Its protein product is CASPASGGDPRTDTQYF.

This rearrangement joins TRBV18 to TRBJ1-4; 9 bases map to TRBD1. Germline CDR1 KGHSH, CDR2 LQKENI. J was trimmed by 4 bases and V by 5 bases; bases with no gene match: 5. The CDR3 runs 15 residues. The chain's CDR3 is CASSGTGHGNEKLFF. Written as DNA, the CDR3 is TGTGCCAGCTCAGGGACAGGGCACGGTAATGAAAAACTGTTTTTT.

The chain uses TRBV27 and TRBJ2-1; 13 nucleotides line up with TRBD2. The trim removed 7 bases at V and 9 bases at J, leaving 9 bases unmatched. Per the germline V gene, CDR1 is MNHEY and CDR2 is SMNVEV (reference sequence). This CDR3 spans 15 amino acids. The CDR3 spells CASIPPGLAGAEQFF. For the CDR3, the DNA is TGTGCCAGCATCCCACCCGGACTAGCGGGGGCTGAGCAGTTCTTC.

This clonotype turned up a few times. The V and J genes are TRBV2 and TRBJ1-2; D call uncertain. V shed 2 bases and J shed 5 bases, with 9 bases lying between them. CDR3 length: 13 residues. The germline gives CDR1 SNHLY, CDR2 FYNNEI. The CDR3 here is CASSETRYYGYTF. DNA for the CDR3: TGTGCCAGCAGTGAAACGAGGTATTATGGCTACACCTTC.

The chain recombines TRBV27 with TRBJ1-1; D is undetermined. The ends were cut back, 4 bases at V and 3 bases at J, with 15 bases in the middle. The CDR3 runs to 15 residues. In germline, CDR1 is MNHEY, CDR2 SMNVEV (reference sequence). CDR3 protein: CASSSRGGVYTEAFF. CDR3 nucleotides: TGTGCCAGCAGTTCCCGGGGAGGAGTTTACACTGAAGCTTTCTTT.

This clonotype occurred a few times. The chain joins TRBV7-8 to TRBJ1-6, with 8 nucleotides matching TRBD1. Germline V lookup: CDR1 SGHVS, CDR2 FQNEAQ. This CDR3 is 16 amino acids long. With 1 base clipped from V and 5 bases from J, the junction kept 4 bases outside the gene matches. The CDR3 region has the DNA TGTGCCAGCAGCTTAGAAAGGACAGGGAATAATTCACCCCTCCACTTT. Translation gives CASSLERTGNNSPLHF. Using reference TRBV7-8 and TRBJ1-6 for the parts outside the CDR3, the full variable domain is GAGVSQSPRYKVAKRGQDVALRCDPISGHVSLFWYQQALGQGPEFLTYFQNEAQLDKSGLPSDRFFAERPEGSVSTLKIQRTQQEDSAVYLCASSLERTGNNSPLHFGNGTRLTVT.

This clonotype has more than one count but fewer than ten. J is TRBJ1-3 and V is TRBV7-2, with D uncertain. Germline V gene sequence: CDR1 SGHTA, CDR2 FQGNSA. The CDR3 spans 16 residues. The V and J ends lost 5 bases and 2 bases respectively, with 16 bases between them. CDR3 bases: TGTGCCAGCAGCGCCTCGACCCGTCAGGCTGGAAACACCATATATTTT. This encodes CASSASTRQAGNTIYF.

The chain uses TRBV29-1 and TRBJ1-2; 8 bases are a match to TRBD1. V dropped 7 bases and J dropped 4; count of bases not matched to a gene: 8. Germline V gene lookup returns CDR1 SQVTM and CDR2 ANQGSEA. This CDR3 spans 13 amino acids. The CDR3 loop reads CSAYFRGPYGYTF. CDR3 in DNA: TGCAGCGCATACTTCAGGGGGCCCTATGGCTACACCTTC.

This clonotype has more than one count but fewer than ten. The chain links TRBV7-8 to TRBJ1-6; tentatively, D is TRBD1 (6 bases). The CDR3 has 16 residues. Trimming cost V 1 base and J 7 bases, with 14 bases left between them. The germline gives CDR1 SGHVS, CDR2 FQNEAQ. This chain's CDR3 is CASSLGSGQGNSPLHF. CDR3 coding DNA: TGTGCCAGCAGCTTAGGGTCCGGGCAGGGGAATTCACCCCTCCACTTT.

This clonotype has a handful of counts. The gene calls are TRBV20-1 and TRBJ1-1; the match to TRBD1 covers 7 bases. The CDR3 runs to 16 residues. Trimming at V came to 0 bases and at J to 7 bases, leaving 14 bases not matched to a gene. The germline gives CDR1 DFQATT, CDR2 SNEGSKA (reference sequence). CDR3 DNA sequence: TGCAGTGCTAGAGATCAGAGACAGGGACCTTTCGATGAAGCTTTCTTT. It yields the protein CSARDQRQGPFDEAFF.

This clonotype was seen only a few times. The chain couples TRBV19 to TRBJ2-1, with 9 bases fitting TRBD1. The CDR3 loop spans 15 amino acids. The junction had 9 bases not matched to a gene; V was cut back by 5 bases and J by 7 bases. Germline loops: CDR1 LNHDA, CDR2 SQIVND (reference sequence). In nucleotides, the CDR3 is TGTGCCAGTAGTTGGGCGGGACAGGGTGGAAATGAGCAGTTCTTC. It translates to CASSWAGQGGNEQFF. Supplemented by reference TRBV19 and TRBJ2-1, the full variable domain reads DGGITQSPKYLFRKEGQNVTLSCEQNLNHDAMYWYRQDPGQGLRLIYYSQIVNDFQKGDIAEGYSVSREKKESFPLTVTSAQKNPTAFYLCASSWAGQGGNEQFFGPGTRLTVL.